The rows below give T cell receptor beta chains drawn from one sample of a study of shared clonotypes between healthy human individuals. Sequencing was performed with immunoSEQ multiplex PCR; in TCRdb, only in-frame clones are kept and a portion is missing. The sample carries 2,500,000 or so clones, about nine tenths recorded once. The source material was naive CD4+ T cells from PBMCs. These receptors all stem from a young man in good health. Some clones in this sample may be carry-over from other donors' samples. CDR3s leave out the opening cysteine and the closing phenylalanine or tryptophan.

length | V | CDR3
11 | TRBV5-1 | ASSGTEGTEAF
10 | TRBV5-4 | ASSLMASEQY
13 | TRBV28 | ASSLFGGAGQPQH
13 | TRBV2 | ASSQDRGNYNEQF
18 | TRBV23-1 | ASSQTYTGLAGFLYNEQF
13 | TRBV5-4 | ASSLEGLGDNEQF
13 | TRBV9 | ASSARLRVQETQY
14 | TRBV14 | ASSQYRTSGRNEQF
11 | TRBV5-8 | ASSFGRPGELF
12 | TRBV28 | ASTSGTWNEKLF